Presented here are 13 T cell receptor beta chains from one specimen sequenced in a study of T cell responses to AZD1222 COVID-19 vaccine. The protocol was immunoSEQ multiplex PCR, while the TCRdb copy is restricted to in-frame clones and leaves out a portion. The table includes under 150,000 clones, approximately 91% detected once. The material was peripheral blood, obtained 28 days after the second AZD1222 dose. The receptors here all came from an adult who received the AZD1222 COVID-19 vaccine.

This clone was picked up one time. The genes are TRBV19 and TRBJ1-2, with unresolved D. The CDR3 runs to 13 residues. Germline lookup yields CDR1 LNHDA and CDR2 SQIVND (reference sequence). The V and J ends lost 1 base and 5 bases respectively, with 8 bases between them. The CDR3 sequence is CASSIVSVYGYTF. The CDR3, as DNA: TGTGCCAGTAGTATAGTTTCGGTATATGGCTACACCTTC.

About this clone itself: Being one base from a much bigger clone, this may be a read error. This sequence joins TRBV7-2 and TRBJ2-7; TRBD1 might be the D (5 bases). The CDR3 is made up of 11 amino acids. V lost 5 bases and J lost 4, with 6 bases in between. Germline CDR1 is SGHTA and CDR2 is FQGNSA. The CDR3 sequence: CASSPGYEQYF. The CDR3 nucleotides are TGTGCCAGCAGCCCAGGGTACGAGCAGTACTTC.

The chain uses TRBV7-3 and TRBJ1-6; 7 bases agree with TRBD1. In germline, CDR1 is SGHTA, CDR2 FQGTGA. This CDR3 contains 14 residues. The J segment lost 8 bases and the V segment lost 4 bases, leaving 5 bases of the junction unmatched. In DNA form, the CDR3 reads TGTGCCAGCAGCTCCGGGACAGTATATTCACCCCTCCACTTT. Protein: CASSSGTVYSPLHF.

The gene calls are TRBV20-1 and TRBJ2-5; D possibly corresponds to TRBD2 (6 bases). The CDR3 has 15 residues. Deletions cut 3 bases from V and 0 bases from J, with 14 bases between. Germline CDR1 DFQATT, CDR2 SNEGSKA (reference sequence). The CDR3 coding sequence is TGCAGTGCTAGTCCCTTAGCGGCGTACCAAGAGACCCAGTACTTC. It encodes CSASPLAAYQETQYF.

The CDR3 is CASSSRQVVSYEQYF. For the CDR3, the DNA is TGTGCCAGCAGCTCTCGTCAGGTTGTCTCCTACGAGCAGTACTTC. J is TRBJ2-7 and V is TRBV7-2; no clear D. The CDR3 extends over 15 amino acids. V was clipped by 4 bases and J by 0 bases, with 13 bases between them. Germline V gene data show CDR1 as SGHTA and CDR2 as FQGNSA. The variable domain in full, with the rest retrieved from reference TRBV7-2 and TRBJ2-7, is GAGVSQSPSNKVTEKGKDVELRCDPISGHTALYWYRQSLGQGLEFLIYFQGNSAPDKSGLPSDRFSAERTGGSVSTLTIQRTQQEDSAVYLCASSSRQVVSYEQYFGPGTRLTVT.

The chain uses TRBV6-6 and TRBJ1-6; D unclear. Trimming left V 7 bases short and J 10 bases short, with 11 bases between. The CDR3 loop spans 12 amino acids. Germline loops: CDR1 MNHNY, CDR2 SVGAGI (reference sequence). As DNA, the CDR3 is TGTGCCAGCAAAGTAATCGGCTCACCCCTCCACTTT. As protein: CASKVIGSPLHF.

CDR3 amino acids: CASSLVVRYTGTEAFF. CDR3 nucleotides: TGTGCCAGCAGCTTGGTTGTCAGGTATACTGGAACTGAAGCTTTCTTT. J is TRBJ1-1 and V is TRBV5-5; D call uncertain. The CDR3 covers 16 residues. V lost 0 bases and J 5 bases, leaving 17 bases between the germline ends. The germline V gene encodes CDR1 SGHKS and CDR2 YYEKEE (reference sequence).

J is TRBJ2-1 and V is TRBV7-2; D not resolved. The germline V gene has CDR1 SGHTA and CDR2 FQGNSA. V was cut by 5 bases and J by 0 bases, with 8 bases left in between. The CDR3 has 14 amino acids. The CDR3 protein is CASSPPYSYNEQFF. CDR3 nucleotides: TGTGCCAGCAGCCCCCCCTACTCCTACAATGAGCAGTTCTTC. The full variable domain, with the rest looked up from reference TRBV7-2 and TRBJ2-1, is GAGVSQSPSNKVTEKGKDVELRCDPISGHTALYWYRQSLGQGLEFLIYFQGNSAPDKSGLPSDRFSAERTGGSVSTLTIQRTQQEDSAVYLCASSPPYSYNEQFFGPGTRLTVL.

The genes are TRBV18 and TRBJ1-2; unclear D gene. The CDR3 spans 17 residues. Germline CDR1 reads KGHSH; CDR2 reads LQKENI. With 3 bases removed from V and 4 bases from J, the gap between germline ends came to 21 bases. CDR3 sequence reads: CASSPPLGQTKLYGYTF. For the CDR3, the DNA is TGTGCCAGCTCACCGCCTTTGGGCCAGACAAAACTCTATGGCTACACCTTC.

This clone was found once. CDR3 bases: TGCGCCAGCAGCCAAGATTTTTCCCAGGGAACAGATACGCAGTATTTT. Translated, it gives CASSQDFSQGTDTQYF. This chain links TRBV4-3 with TRBJ2-3; weak D call: TRBD1 (5 bases). Germline CDR1 reads LGHNA; CDR2 reads YSLEER. This CDR3 spans 16 amino acids. V lost 0 bases to trimming and J lost 3 bases, with 13 bases between them.

Only one count was recorded for this clone. The V call is TRBV7-3, the J call TRBJ2-2; 14 bases map to TRBD2. Germline V gene sequence: CDR1 SGHTA, CDR2 FQGTGA. This CDR3 region has 17 residues. Trimming took 6 bases from V and 1 from J; bases not matched to a gene: 4. CDR3 sequence reads: CASSSGTSGGNTGELFF. The CDR3 nucleotides read TGTGCCAGCAGTTCTGGGACTAGCGGGGGGAACACCGGGGAGCTGTTTTTT.

Here the CDR3 reads CSGAQGRETQYF. In nucleotides, the CDR3 is TGCAGCGGGGCCCAGGGCAGGGAGACCCAGTACTTC. The J gene is TRBJ2-5, the V gene TRBV29-1, with D tentatively TRBD1 (5 bases). The germline V and J ends were trimmed by 7 bases and 5 bases, with 14 bases remaining between them. Looked up from germline, CDR1 is SQVTM and CDR2 is ANQGSEA. The CDR3 consists of 12 residues.

The sample holds one count of this clone. This rearrangement joins TRBV10-2 to TRBJ2-7, with D unresolved. The germline gives CDR1 WSHSY, CDR2 SAAADI. CDR3 length equals 12 residues. V was trimmed by 1 base and J by 6 bases, leaving 7 bases between them. CDR3 sequence reads: CASSEFGGEQYV. CDR3 sequence (DNA): TGCGCCAGCAGTGAGTTTGGCGGCGAGCAGTACGTC.